The rows below give T cell receptor beta chains drawn from one sample of a study of vaccination and CD4 T cells after COVID-19. These receptors' antigens are unknown. TCRdb processed the PCR reads anew with MiXCR; each CDR3 protein has one entry. This sample carries roughly 20,000 distinct CDR3 sequences, around 42% of them seen once, and the ten largest clones take 7.5% to 10%. Sample: CD4+ T cells from blood, cultured in vitro, taken about 7 months after SARS-CoV-2 vaccination. The receptors originated from a human donor who had recovered from COVID-19. CDR3s leave out the opening cysteine and the closing phenylalanine or tryptophan. The order of the fields is V gene, CDR3 protein.

v_gene: TRBV6-5
CDR3aa: ASSYEVVGFNSPLH

v_gene: TRBV28
CDR3aa: ASSRGTASNQPQH

v_gene: TRBV20-1
CDR3aa: SADRQGDGYT

v_gene: TRBV6-5
CDR3aa: ASSYDGNQPQH

v_gene: TRBV6-4
CDR3aa: ASSGDSTDTQY

v_gene: TRBV4-3
CDR3aa: ASSQDSAGADTQY

v_gene: TRBV6-5
CDR3aa: ASSYPLDRTREYEQY

v_gene: TRBV27
CDR3aa: ASTTLDRVYSPLH

v_gene: TRBV6-5
CDR3aa: ASSYDRWGDPGTDTQY

v_gene: TRBV29-1
CDR3aa: SVGWETQY

v_gene: TRBV7-9
CDR3aa: ASSSPSTGTRETQY

v_gene: TRBV24-1
CDR3aa: ATSDRRGNQETQY

v_gene: TRBV20-1
CDR3aa: SARGQVPKETQY

v_gene: TRBV20-1
CDR3aa: SAKLAGNTDTQY

v_gene: TRBV5-1
CDR3aa: ASSLGGESGYT